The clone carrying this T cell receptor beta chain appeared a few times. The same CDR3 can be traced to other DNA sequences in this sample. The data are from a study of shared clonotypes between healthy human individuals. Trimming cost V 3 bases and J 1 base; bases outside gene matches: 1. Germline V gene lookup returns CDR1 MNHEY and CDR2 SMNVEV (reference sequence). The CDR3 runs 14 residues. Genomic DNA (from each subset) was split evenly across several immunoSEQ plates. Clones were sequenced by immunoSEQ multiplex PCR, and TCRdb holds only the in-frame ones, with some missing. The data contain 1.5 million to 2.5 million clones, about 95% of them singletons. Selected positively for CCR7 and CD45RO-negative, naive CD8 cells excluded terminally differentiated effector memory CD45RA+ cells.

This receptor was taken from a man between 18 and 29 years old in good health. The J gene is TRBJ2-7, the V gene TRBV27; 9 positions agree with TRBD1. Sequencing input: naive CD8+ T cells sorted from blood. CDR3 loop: CASSFGTGSYEQYF. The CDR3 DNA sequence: TGTGCCAGCAGTTTTGGGACAGGGTCCTACGAGCAGTACTTC.